Shown below are 18 T cell receptor beta chains from a single sample sequenced in a study of T cells in Graves' hyperthyroidism and ophthalmopathy (dated by TCRdb to the late 2010s). To prepare the library, multiplex PCR was applied. TCRdb shows the sequencer as Illumina HiSeq 2000. The TCR beta CDR3 regions were amplified from RNA transcripts. The TCR CDR3 was subjected to a first round of RT-PCR using the HTBI primer set and the Qiagen OneStep RT-PCR kit. TCRdb reanalyzed the raw reads on its own, using fastp at Q25 for trimming and MiXCR for clone calling, and kept in-frame beta chains. Duplicate CDR3 protein sequences are folded into a single record with the most common DNA and genes. The sample table lists 600,000 to 700,000 distinct CDR3 sequences, over 12% of them with a count of one. The ten most abundant clones make up around 4.1% of the sample. Material: blood. These receptors all come from a woman in her 40s with Graves' ophthalmopathy.

This clonotype was recorded at least ten times. The genes are TRBV30 and TRBJ2-5; either TRBD1 or TRBD2 may supply D (7 bases each). V lost 0 bases and J lost 2, with 16 bases in between. The CDR3 consists of 16 residues. Per the germline V gene, CDR1 is GTSNPN and CDR2 is SVGIG (reference sequence). CDR3 sequence reads: CAWSVGRGLGQETQYF. CDR3 in DNA: TGTGCCTGGAGTGTAGGGAGGGGGCTGGGGCAAGAGACCCAGTACTTC.

This clonotype was seen many times. This chain connects TRBV20-1 to TRBJ2-4; D is unresolved. CDR1 and CDR2 from the germline V gene are DFQATT and SNEGSKA (reference sequence). The length of the CDR3 is 14 residues. V lost 7 bases to trimming and J lost 0 bases, with 13 bases between them. CDR3 nucleotides: TGCAGTGTGGATGGTGGGATAGCCAAAAACATTCAGTACTTC. Protein sequence: CSVDGGIAKNIQYF.

The sample holds many counts of this clonotype. The J gene is TRBJ2-7, the V gene TRBV20-1; 10 nucleotides align to TRBD2. CDR1 DFQATT and CDR2 SNEGSKA come from the germline V gene (reference sequence). The CDR3 is made up of 13 amino acids. V trimming: 3 bases; J trimming: 6 bases; junction bases outside the gene matches: 5. The CDR3 coding sequence is TGCAGTGCTAGGGCTAGCGGGAGTGGCGAGCAGTACTTC. Protein sequence: CSARASGSGEQYF.

This clonotype was observed many times. V usage is TRBV29-1 and J usage is TRBJ1-1; the match to TRBD1 covers 7 bases. V was clipped by 5 bases and J by 0 bases; unmatched bases: 3. The CDR3 extends over 13 amino acids. In germline, CDR1 is SQVTM, CDR2 ANQGSEA. This CDR3 reads CSVRGRMNTEAFF. The CDR3 bases are TGCAGCGTTAGGGGGCGGATGAACACTGAAGCTTTCTTT.

This clonotype turned up a few times. CDR3 in DNA: TGTGCCTGGAGTGGGCAGAACACTGAAGCTTTCTTT. This translates into CAWSGQNTEAFF. The chain recombines TRBV30 with TRBJ1-1, with no clear D. CDR3 size: 12 residues. Trimming left V 1 base short and J 1 base short, with 4 bases between. Germline V CDR1 and CDR2: GTSNPN, SVGIG (reference sequence).

Only a few counts were recorded for this clonotype. The chain carries TRBV11-2 and TRBJ2-5; D gene ambiguous. V was shortened by 3 bases and J by 1 base, with 21 bases between the two germline ends. Germline loops: CDR1 SGHAT, CDR2 FQNNGV. The CDR3 is made up of 18 amino acids. The CDR3 protein is CASSFLGTSKPFQETQYF. CDR3 sequence (DNA): TGTGCCAGCAGCTTTCTCGGCACCTCCAAACCCTTCCAAGAGACCCAGTACTTC.

This clonotype has a count of ten or more. This sequence joins TRBV19 and TRBJ1-1; D uncertain. The germline CDR1 and CDR2 sequences are LNHDA and SQIVND (reference sequence). V lost 6 bases to trimming and J lost 0 bases, with 11 bases between them. There are 14 residues in the CDR3. The CDR3 DNA is TGTGCCAGTAGGGACGGCTCCATGAACACTGAAGCTTTCTTT. It is translated as CASRDGSMNTEAFF.

This clonotype showed up many times. The J gene is TRBJ2-6, the V gene TRBV5-6; 9 nucleotides align to TRBD1. V shed 4 bases and J 13 bases; nucleotides not matched to a gene: 9. Germline-derived CDR1 and CDR2 are SGHDT and YYEEEE. The CDR3 is made up of 14 amino acids. CDR3 in DNA: TGTGCCAGCAGCATGGGACAGGGTGAGGAAGTCCTGACTTTC. It specifies CASSMGQGEEVLTF. Full variable domain (remainder filled in from reference TRBV5-6 and TRBJ2-6): DAGVTQSPTHLIKTRGQQVTLRCSPKSGHDTVSWYQQALGQGPQFIFQYYEEEERQRGNFPDRFSGHQFPNYSSELNVNALLLGDSALYLCASSMGQGEEVLTFGAGSRLTVL.

The genes are TRBV12-3 or TRBV12-4 and TRBJ2-2; D perhaps matches TRBD1 (5 bases). This CDR3 contains 14 residues. V gave up 3 bases and J gave up 5 bases, with 10 bases separating them. This CDR3 is CASSLVRVTGELFF. Here the CDR3 DNA reads TGTGCCAGCAGTTTGGTCAGGGTTACCGGGGAGCTGTTTTTT.

This clonotype occurred many times. V is TRBV6-1 and J is TRBJ1-5, with D unclear. Looked up from germline, CDR1 is MNHNS and CDR2 is SASEGT. The V end lost 0 bases, the J end lost 7 bases, and 13 bases lay between the germline ends. This CDR3 has 15 residues. CDR3 in amino acids: CASSEAPSKGQPQHF. The DNA for the CDR3 is TGTGCCAGCAGTGAAGCCCCGAGCAAGGGCCAGCCCCAGCATTTT.

This clonotype was observed many times. The chain links TRBV14 to TRBJ2-7; no clear D. The CDR3 is made up of 15 amino acids. Germline assignment: CDR1 SGHDN and CDR2 FVKESK. Between the trimmed V and J ends, which lost 1 base and 3 bases, there was a span of 13 bases. The CDR3 bases are TGTGCCAGCAGCCAAGGGAGCTCTCCGGGCTACGAGCAGTACTTC. It yields the protein CASSQGSSPGYEQYF.

This clonotype was observed a few times. The CDR3 here is CASSHLTGETEAFF. The CDR3 DNA sequence: TGTGCCAGCAGCCATCTCACCGGAGAAACTGAAGCTTTCTTT. The rearrangement uses TRBV5-5 and TRBJ1-1; D gene ambiguous. Trimming left V 4 bases short and J 5 bases short, with 15 bases between. CDR3 length: 14 amino acids. The V gene's germline CDR1 is SGHKS and CDR2 YYEKEE (reference sequence).

This clonotype came up a few times. The rearrangement joins TRBV29-1 to TRBJ2-7; D is possibly TRBD1 (6 bases). The CDR3 consists of 12 residues. V lost 6 bases, J lost 0 bases, and 9 bases lay in between. The V gene's germline CDR1 is SQVTM and CDR2 ANQGSEA. CDR3 sequence reads: CSVGTNSYEQYF. The DNA for the CDR3 is TGCAGCGTAGGGACAAACTCCTACGAGCAGTACTTC.

This clonotype was found many times. CDR3 in amino acids: CATRGAETQYF. DNA for the CDR3: TGTGCCACCCGGGGAGCTGAGACCCAGTACTTC. The chain uses TRBV28 and TRBJ2-5, with D possibly TRBD2 on 5 matching bases. Per germline, CDR1 MDHEN and CDR2 SYDVKM. The V end was cut by 10 bases, the J end by 5 bases, with 11 bases between. CDR3 length: 11 residues.

At least ten counts were recorded for this clonotype. This chain joins TRBV12-3 or TRBV12-4 and TRBJ1-5, with 9 bases that match TRBD1. This CDR3 comprises 14 residues. Trimming took 5 bases from V and 6 from J; bases not matched to a gene: 5. The CDR3 DNA reads as TGTGCCAGCAGTCGAGACAGGGGGATTCAGCCCCAGCATTTT. Residues: CASSRDRGIQPQHF.

Concerning this clonotype: A much larger clonotype is one base distant, so this may be a read error. The conserved final phenylalanine or tryptophan is absent from the CDR3, which likely points to a read error. The rearrangement joins TRBV29-1 to TRBJ2-3; a possible D gene is TRBD2 (6 bases). Looked up from germline, CDR1 is SQVTM and CDR2 is ANQGSEA. The CDR3 is 12 residues long. Between the trimmed V and J ends, which lost 4 bases and 2 bases, there was a span of 7 bases. CDR3 DNA: TGCAGCGTTGGCGGGAACACAGATACGCAGTATTCT. Translation gives CSVGGNTDTQYS.

In this sample, this clonotype turned up many times. The gene calls are TRBV11-2 and TRBJ2-7; D is possibly TRBD2 (6 bases). The germline V gene encodes CDR1 SGHAT and CDR2 FQNNGV. The CDR3 consists of 15 residues. Trimming cost V 0 bases and J 3 bases, with 12 bases left between them. The CDR3 reads CASSLDAGWVYEQYF. The DNA of the CDR3 is TGTGCCAGCAGCTTAGATGCGGGATGGGTCTACGAGCAGTACTTC.

In its sample, this clonotype was seen many times. The chain joins TRBV6-2 or TRBV6-3 to TRBJ2-7, with TRBD1 matching 10 bases. Trimming cost V 3 bases and J 5 bases; bases outside gene matches: 4. The CDR3 loop spans 14 amino acids. Germline CDR1 and CDR2: MNHEY and SVGEGT. The DNA of the CDR3 is TGTGCCAGCAGTTATGCGGACAGGGGGGACGAGCAGTACTTC. Residues: CASSYADRGDEQYF.